This T cell receptor beta chain was recovered during a study of T-cell reconstitution after alpha-beta-depleted transplantation in children. The germline V and J ends were trimmed by 4 bases and 6 bases, with 10 bases remaining between them. The CDR3 runs to 13 residues. The sample holds many counts of this clonotype. The library targeted TCRbeta and was prepared with unique molecular identifiers. TCRdb reprocessed the PCR reads via MiXCR and lists one record per CDR3 protein. The sample yields 210,000 or so distinct CDR3 sequences, approximately 9.5% seen once. The sequence was collected from a human donor who donated a stem cell graft to a child with acute lymphoblastic leukemia. J is TRBJ1-5 and V is TRBV12-3 or TRBV12-4; D ambiguous. The input for sequencing was PBMCs from the stem cell graft donor, taken from the stem cell graft. The CDR3 nucleotides are TGTGCCAGCAGTTGGTCGTTAGCTCAGCCCCAGCATTTT. Its protein product is CASSWSLAQPQHF.